Following are 21 T cell receptor beta chains from one sample sequenced in a study of shared T cell receptors in the human thymus. Libraries were prepared by immunoSEQ multiplex PCR; TCRdb keeps only in-frame clonotypes and omits some of them. The sample lists over 350,000 clones, 95% occurring once. What was sequenced was thymocytes. The source of these receptors is a human donor.

The V call is TRBV5-6, the J call TRBJ2-3; 7 bases match TRBD2. Germline assignment: CDR1 SGHDT and CDR2 YYEEEE. This CDR3 region has 14 residues. Trimming at V came to 3 bases and at J to 13 bases, leaving 14 bases not matched to a gene. Here the CDR3 reads CASSWEGAEGGEYF. CDR3 in DNA: TGTGCCAGCAGCTGGGAGGGAGCCGAGGGAGGCGAGTATTTT.

The chain is built from TRBV5-6 and TRBJ2-5, with D possibly being TRBD2 (6 bases). CDR1 and CDR2 (germline): SGHDT, YYEEEE. V shed 1 base and J shed 3 bases, with 19 bases lying between them. This CDR3 region has 17 residues. DNA of the CDR3: TGTGCCAGCAGCTTGTTCTCGGTAGCGGCACCAAAAGAGACCCAGTACTTC. Translation: CASSLFSVAAPKETQYF. Drawing the rest from reference TRBV5-6 and TRBJ2-5, the complete variable domain is DAGVTQSPTHLIKTRGQQVTLRCSPKSGHDTVSWYQQALGQGPQFIFQYYEEEERQRGNFPDRFSGHQFPNYSSELNVNALLLGDSALYLCASSLFSVAAPKETQYFGPGTRLLVL.

J is TRBJ2-2 and V is TRBV15, with 11 bases fitting TRBD2. Germline V gene sequence: CDR1 LNHNV, CDR2 YYDKDF (reference sequence). CDR3 size: 22 residues. V dropped 0 bases and J dropped 4; count of bases not matched to a gene: 19. In nucleotides, the CDR3 is TGTGCCACCAGCAGAGAGGTGGATTTCGGACTAGCGGGTTTGAGAAGCACCGGGGAGCTGTTTTTT. Translating it yields CATSREVDFGLAGLRSTGELFF. The full variable domain, its missing parts supplied by reference TRBV15 and TRBJ2-2, is DAMVIQNPRYQVTQFGKPVTLSCSQTLNHNVMYWYQQKSSQAPKLLFHYYDKDFNNEADTPDNFQSRRPNTSFCFLDIRSPGLGDTAMYLCATSREVDFGLAGLRSTGELFFGEGSRLTVL.

The chain has TRBV4-2 and TRBJ2-7, with D uncertain. Germline V CDR1 and CDR2: LGHNA, YNFKEQ. The CDR3 extends over 17 amino acids. Trimming stripped 1 base from V and 7 bases from J, with 23 bases between. The CDR3 sequence is CASSQVGPLPAEPEQYF. CDR3 coding DNA: TGTGCCAGCAGCCAAGTTGGCCCGTTACCCGCTGAGCCAGAGCAGTACTTC.

The rearrangement links TRBV5-1 to TRBJ2-1; D unclear. V was trimmed by 3 bases and J by 9 bases, leaving 13 bases between them. The CDR3 contains 13 residues. Germline V gene data show CDR1 as SGHRS and CDR2 as YFSETQ. The CDR3, as DNA: TGCGCCAGCAGCTCAGCCCTTAGCACTGAGCAGTTCTTC. The encoded protein is CASSSALSTEQFF.

The chain combines TRBV27 with TRBJ1-2; 9 nucleotides align to TRBD1. Germline CDR1 is MNHEY and CDR2 is SMNVEV (reference sequence). The CDR3 spans 16 residues. The ends lost 5 bases at V and 1 base at J; junction bases unmatched: 8. This CDR3 is CASSGQGRGLNYGYTF. The DNA for the CDR3 is TGTGCCAGCAGTGGACAGGGGCGGGGGCTTAACTATGGCTACACCTTC.

V is TRBV2 and J is TRBJ1-2, with 7 bases identical to TRBD1. The ends lost 2 bases at V and 2 bases at J; junction bases unmatched: 17. Germline lookup yields CDR1 SNHLY and CDR2 FYNNEI. This CDR3 spans 19 amino acids. The CDR3 region has the DNA TGTGCCAGCAGTGAAAGGGCCCTGACAGGGTGGGAGCTCAACTATGGCTACACCTTC. It translates to CASSERALTGWELNYGYTF.

The gene calls are TRBV6-6 and TRBJ1-1; possibly TRBD1 for D (6 bases). Per the germline V gene, CDR1 is MNHNY and CDR2 is SVGAGI (reference sequence). Trimming left V 0 bases short and J 1 base short, with 9 bases between. This CDR3 contains 15 residues. The CDR3 protein is CASSYSRGGNTEAFF. The CDR3 coding sequence is TGTGCCAGCAGTTACTCGAGAGGGGGGAACACTGAAGCTTTCTTT.

The chain carries TRBV9 and TRBJ2-1; maybe TRBD2 (5 bases). The CDR3 runs to 14 residues. Per the germline V gene, CDR1 is SGDLS and CDR2 is YYNGEE. The V gene lost 4 bases and the J gene lost 8 bases, with 16 bases spanning the gap. As DNA, the CDR3 is TGTGCCAGCAGCCCCCCCGGTACCGGGGATGAGCAGTTCTTC. This gives the protein CASSPPGTGDEQFF.

The V and J genes are TRBV28 and TRBJ2-1; D tentatively reads TRBD1 or TRBD2 (5 bases each). The CDR3 extends over 13 amino acids. Looked up from germline, CDR1 is MDHEN and CDR2 is SYDVKM. The V gene lost 5 bases and the J gene lost 8 bases, with 13 bases spanning the gap. For the CDR3, the DNA is TGTGCCAGCAGTGGGACCGGGGCCCATGAGCAGTTCTTC. It translates to CASSGTGAHEQFF.

The genes are TRBV19 and TRBJ2-1; D is unclear. CDR1 and CDR2 from the germline V gene are LNHDA and SQIVND (reference sequence). Trimming left V 5 bases short and J 8 bases short, with 19 bases between. This CDR3 is built from 15 residues. As DNA, the CDR3 is TGTGCCAGTAGTCCCCCCGCGCCCGGGTTGCATGAGCAGTTCTTC. This gives the protein CASSPPAPGLHEQFF. Full variable domain (missing parts from reference TRBV19 and TRBJ2-1): DGGITQSPKYLFRKEGQNVTLSCEQNLNHDAMYWYRQDPGQGLRLIYYSQIVNDFQKGDIAEGYSVSREKKESFPLTVTSAQKNPTAFYLCASSPPAPGLHEQFFGPGTRLTVL.

Here the CDR3 reads CASSLRGTYEQYF. In nucleotides, the CDR3 is TGTGCCAGCAGCCTCAGGGGAACCTACGAGCAGTACTTC. The chain links TRBV11-2 to TRBJ2-7; D might be TRBD1 (6 bases). V was clipped by 5 bases and J by 2 bases, with 10 bases between them. The CDR3 contains 13 residues. From germline, CDR1 is SGHAT and CDR2 FQNNGV.

The rearrangement uses TRBV29-1 and TRBJ2-5, with 9 bases that match TRBD2. This CDR3 comprises 13 residues. Germline V gene data show CDR1 as SQVTM and CDR2 as ANQGSEA. V shed 4 bases and J 4 bases; nucleotides not matched to a gene: 4. The CDR3 bases are TGCAGCGTTGTTAGCGGGAGTGGAGAGACCCAGTACTTC. Its protein product is CSVVSGSGETQYF.

This chain joins TRBV9 and TRBJ2-3; D perhaps matches TRBD1 (7 bases). The V and J ends lost 0 bases and 3 bases respectively, with 14 bases between them. The CDR3 consists of 16 residues. Germline values: CDR1 SGDLS, CDR2 YYNGEE. CDR3 coding DNA: TGTGCCAGCAGCGTAGTTGGAGGGGGCGGTACAGATACGCAGTATTTT. It is translated as CASSVVGGGGTDTQYF. Combining the CDR3 with reference TRBV9 and TRBJ2-3 gives the whole variable domain DSGVTQTPKHLITATGQRVTLRCSPRSGDLSVYWYQQSLDQGLQFLIQYYNGEERAKGNILERFSAQQFPDLHSELNLSSLELGDSALYFCASSVVGGGGTDTQYFGPGTRLTVL.

The chain recombines TRBV10-3 with TRBJ1-1; D uncertain. CDR1 is ENHRY, CDR2 SYGVKD, per germline. V dropped 2 bases and J dropped 0 bases, with 7 bases sitting between them. The CDR3 loop spans 14 amino acids. CDR3 coding DNA: TGTGCCATCAGTGAGACAGAAGTGAACACTGAAGCTTTCTTT. Encoded protein: CAISETEVNTEAFF.

The CDR3 sequence is CASSSQGKPDYGYTF. The CDR3 DNA is TGTGCCAGCAGCTCCCAGGGGAAACCGGACTATGGCTACACCTTC. This chain uses TRBV7-9 with TRBJ1-2; D perhaps matches TRBD1 (6 bases). V shed 4 bases and J shed 3 bases, with 15 bases lying between them. This CDR3 comprises 15 residues. From germline, CDR1 is SEHNR and CDR2 FQNEAQ (reference sequence). Full variable domain (rest looked up from reference TRBV7-9 and TRBJ1-2): DTGVSQNPRHKITKRGQNVTFRCDPISEHNRLYWYRQTLGQGPEFLTYFQNEAQLEKSRLLSDRFSAERPKGSFSTLEIQRTEQGDSAMYLCASSSQGKPDYGYTFGSGTRLTVV.

This chain connects TRBV5-1 to TRBJ1-4, with D hard to call. Germline CDR1 is SGHRS and CDR2 is YFSETQ. Trimming left V 5 bases short and J 6 bases short, with 11 bases between. This CDR3 is 13 amino acids long. The CDR3 loop reads CASSWTADEKLFF. The CDR3 DNA reads TGCGCCAGCAGTTGGACGGCAGATGAAAAACTGTTTTTT. Based on the CDR3 plus reference TRBV5-1 and TRBJ1-4, the full variable domain is KAGVTQTPRYLIKTRGQQVTLSCSPISGHRSVSWYQQTPGQGLQFLFEYFSETQRNKGNFPGRFSGRQFSNSRSEMNVSTLELGDSALYLCASSWTADEKLFFGSGTQLSVL.

This rearrangement joins TRBV11-2 to TRBJ2-7; 7 bases match TRBD2. The length of the CDR3 is 15 residues. The V and J ends lost 3 bases and 3 bases, in that order; junction bases with no gene match: 8. Germline V gene lookup returns CDR1 SGHAT and CDR2 FQNNGV. CDR3 nucleotides: TGTGCCAGCAGCTTTGTTACTAGCGTGATCTACGAGCAGTACTTC. Its protein is CASSFVTSVIYEQYF.

The chain uses TRBV11-3 and TRBJ2-7; possibly TRBD1 for D (5 bases). V lost 1 base and J lost 2, with 9 bases in between. Germline V gives CDR1 SGHNT, CDR2 YENEEA. The CDR3 extends over 14 amino acids. The CDR3 sequence is CASSLGGLTYEQYF. The CDR3 DNA is TGTGCCAGCAGCTTAGGGGGCCTAACCTACGAGCAGTACTTC.

This clone was recorded a few times. The chain recombines TRBV7-2 with TRBJ2-7, with D possibly matching TRBD1 (6 bases). CDR1 SGHTA and CDR2 FQGNSA come from the germline V gene. The CDR3 has 14 amino acids. V was clipped by 4 bases and J by 2 bases, with 12 bases between them. CDR3 sequence: CASSSEGHPYEQYF. The CDR3 DNA reads as TGTGCCAGCAGCTCAGAGGGACACCCCTACGAGCAGTACTTC.

This clone appeared a single time. The chain has TRBV5-6 and TRBJ1-1; D ambiguous. The CDR3 loop spans 16 amino acids. V lost 0 bases and J lost 5, with 17 bases in between. Germline V CDR1 and CDR2: SGHDT, YYEEEE. In nucleotides, the CDR3 is TGTGCCAGCAGCTTGGGGCGGGATAGGGTTGCTACTGAAGCTTTCTTT. Translation gives CASSLGRDRVATEAFF.